This T cell receptor beta chain was sequenced during a study of glioma-infiltrating T cells after dendritic cell vaccination. About the study: Between the early 2000s and the early 2010s, patients got autologous tumor lysate-pulsed dendritic cell vaccines.

Time point here: after dendritic cell vaccination, including at tumor progression/relapse. CDR1 is SNHLY and CDR2 is FYNNEI in the germline V gene. V was clipped by 5 bases and J by 8 bases; unmatched bases: 6. The CDR3 runs to 15 residues. The immunoSEQ assay amplified TCRB CDR3 from up to 2 ug DNA. Amplification used 60 V beta primers and 13 J beta primers. TCRdb keeps only in-frame clones here, not all; method: immunoSEQ multiplex PCR. The sample yields roughly 80,000 clones, around 87% seen once. This sequence was found in a human donor with glioblastoma. The chain uses TRBV2 and TRBJ1-6; TRBD1 aligns across 10 bases. The material sequenced was blood, taken after dendritic cell vaccination. The CDR3 region is CASSRDRGADSPLHF. CDR3 sequence (DNA): TGTGCCAGCAGTAGGGACAGGGGAGCGGATTCACCCCTCCACTTT. The whole variable domain, filled in from reference TRBV2 and TRBJ1-6, reads EPEVTQTPSHQVTQMGQEVILRCVPISNHLYFYWYRQILGQKVEFLVSFYNNEISEKSEIFDDQFSVERPDGSNFTLKIRSTKLEDSAMYFCASSRDRGADSPLHFGNGTRLTVT.